Sequencing of this T cell receptor beta chain was carried out in a study of blood T cell repertoires in COVID-19. Across the study: The origin of the acute and convalescent COVID-19 samples was the United States, Italy and Spain. The cDNA or gDNA used as material had been derived from T cells, B-cell-depleted T cells, or PBMCs.

This CDR3 spans 13 amino acids. V shed 6 bases and J shed 9 bases, with 15 bases lying between them. Germline values: CDR1 MDHEN, CDR2 SYDVKM. In the source study's methods: By means of reference gene primer amplification, nucleated cell counts were estimated. Profiled with immunoSEQ multiplex PCR; TCRdb holds only in-frame clones, not every one. V and J calls and clone size are copied from that table; D and trimming were computed from the DNA. This sample has 200,000 to 300,000 clones, with around 86% found just once. Sample: peripheral blood. This chain uses TRBV28 with TRBJ1-5; D remains unclear. The TCR was taken from a woman aged 60-75 years who had recovered from COVID-19. CDR3 amino acids: CASSNYGSAPQHF. The CDR3 DNA is TGTGCCAGCAGCAACTACGGGTCGGCGCCCCAGCATTTT.